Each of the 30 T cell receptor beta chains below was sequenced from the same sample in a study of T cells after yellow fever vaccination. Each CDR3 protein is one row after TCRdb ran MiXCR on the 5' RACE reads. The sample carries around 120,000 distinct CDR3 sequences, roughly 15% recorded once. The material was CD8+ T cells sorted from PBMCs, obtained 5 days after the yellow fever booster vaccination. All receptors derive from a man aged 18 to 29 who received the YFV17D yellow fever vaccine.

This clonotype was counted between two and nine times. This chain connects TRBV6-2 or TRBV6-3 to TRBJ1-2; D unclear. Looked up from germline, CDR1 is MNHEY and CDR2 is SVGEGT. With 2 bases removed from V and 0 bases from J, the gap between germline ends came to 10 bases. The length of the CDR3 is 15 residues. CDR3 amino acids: CASSYLHPANYGYTF. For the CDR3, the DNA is TGTGCCAGCAGTTACCTGCATCCGGCTAACTATGGCTACACCTTC.

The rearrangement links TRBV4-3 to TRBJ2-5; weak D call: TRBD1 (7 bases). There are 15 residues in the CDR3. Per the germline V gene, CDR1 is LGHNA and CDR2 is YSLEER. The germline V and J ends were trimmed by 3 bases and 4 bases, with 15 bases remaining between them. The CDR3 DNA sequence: TGCGCCAGCAGCCAGTTCGACAGGGAGGTAGAGACCCAGTACTTC. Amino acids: CASSQFDREVETQYF.

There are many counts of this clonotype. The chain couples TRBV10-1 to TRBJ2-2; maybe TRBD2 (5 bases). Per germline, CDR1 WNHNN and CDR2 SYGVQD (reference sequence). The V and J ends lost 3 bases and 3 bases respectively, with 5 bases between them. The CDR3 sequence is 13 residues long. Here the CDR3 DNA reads TGCGCCAGCAGTGACGGGGACACCGGGGAGCTGTTTTTT. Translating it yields CASSDGDTGELFF.

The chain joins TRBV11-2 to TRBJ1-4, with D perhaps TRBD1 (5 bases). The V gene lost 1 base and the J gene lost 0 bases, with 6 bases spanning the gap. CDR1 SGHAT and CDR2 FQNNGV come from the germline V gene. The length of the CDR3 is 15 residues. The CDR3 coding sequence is TGTGCCAGCAGCTTAGCAGGGACAACTAATGAAAAACTGTTTTTT. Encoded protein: CASSLAGTTNEKLFF.

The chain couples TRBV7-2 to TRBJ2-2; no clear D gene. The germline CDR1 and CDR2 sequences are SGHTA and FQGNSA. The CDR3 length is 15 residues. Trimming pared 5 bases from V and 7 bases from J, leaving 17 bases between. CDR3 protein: CASSPSLVGVGELFF. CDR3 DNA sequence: TGTGCCAGCAGCCCCTCTCTTGTGGGTGTCGGGGAGCTGTTTTTT.

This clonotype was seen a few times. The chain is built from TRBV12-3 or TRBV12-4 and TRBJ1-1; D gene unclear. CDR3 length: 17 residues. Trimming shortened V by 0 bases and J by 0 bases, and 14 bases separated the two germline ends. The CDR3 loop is CASSLAWASRMNTEAFF. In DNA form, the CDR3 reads TGTGCCAGCAGTTTAGCCTGGGCCAGCCGGATGAACACTGAAGCTTTCTTT.

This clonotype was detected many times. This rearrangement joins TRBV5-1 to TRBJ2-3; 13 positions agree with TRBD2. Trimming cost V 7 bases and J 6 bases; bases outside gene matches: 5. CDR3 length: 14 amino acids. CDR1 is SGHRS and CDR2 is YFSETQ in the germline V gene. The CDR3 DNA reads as TGCGCCAGCCGACTAGCGGGGGGAAGCGATACGCAGTATTTT. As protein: CASRLAGGSDTQYF.

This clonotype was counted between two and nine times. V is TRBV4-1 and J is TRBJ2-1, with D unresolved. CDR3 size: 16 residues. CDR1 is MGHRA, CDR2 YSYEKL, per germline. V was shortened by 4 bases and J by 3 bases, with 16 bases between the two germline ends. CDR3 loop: CASSPRVASVYNEQFF. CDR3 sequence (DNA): TGCGCCAGCAGCCCTCGGGTTGCCTCCGTCTACAATGAGCAGTTCTTC.

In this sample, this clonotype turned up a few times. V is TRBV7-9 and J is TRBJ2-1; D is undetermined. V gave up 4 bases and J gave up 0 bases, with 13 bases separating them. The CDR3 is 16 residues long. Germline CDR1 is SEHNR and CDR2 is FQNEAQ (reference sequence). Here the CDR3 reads CASSSSPPDSYNEQFF. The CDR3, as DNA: TGTGCCAGCAGCTCCAGTCCGCCCGACTCCTACAATGAGCAGTTCTTC.

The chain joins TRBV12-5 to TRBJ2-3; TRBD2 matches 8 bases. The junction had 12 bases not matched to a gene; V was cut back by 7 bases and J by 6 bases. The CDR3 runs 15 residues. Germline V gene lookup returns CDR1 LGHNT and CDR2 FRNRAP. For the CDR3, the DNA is TGTGCTAGTGCCAAGGGACTAGTTGGGCAGGATACGCAGTATTTT. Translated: CASAKGLVGQDTQYF.

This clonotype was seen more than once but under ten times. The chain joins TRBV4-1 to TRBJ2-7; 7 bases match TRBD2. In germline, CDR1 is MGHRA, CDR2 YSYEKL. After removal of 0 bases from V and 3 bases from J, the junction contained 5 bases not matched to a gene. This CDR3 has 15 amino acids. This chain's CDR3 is CASSQDPAGNYEQYV. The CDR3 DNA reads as TGCGCCAGCAGCCAAGATCCAGCGGGGAACTACGAGCAGTACGTC.

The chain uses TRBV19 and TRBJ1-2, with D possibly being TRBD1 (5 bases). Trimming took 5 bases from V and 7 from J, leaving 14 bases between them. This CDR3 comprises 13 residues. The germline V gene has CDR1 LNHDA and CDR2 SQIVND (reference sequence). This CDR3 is CASSPGPVFGYTF. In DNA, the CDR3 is TGTGCCAGTAGTCCGGGACCGGTATTTGGCTACACCTTC. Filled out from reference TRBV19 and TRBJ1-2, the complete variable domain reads DGGITQSPKYLFRKEGQNVTLSCEQNLNHDAMYWYRQDPGQGLRLIYYSQIVNDFQKGDIAEGYSVSREKKESFPLTVTSAQKNPTAFYLCASSPGPVFGYTFGSGTRLTVV.

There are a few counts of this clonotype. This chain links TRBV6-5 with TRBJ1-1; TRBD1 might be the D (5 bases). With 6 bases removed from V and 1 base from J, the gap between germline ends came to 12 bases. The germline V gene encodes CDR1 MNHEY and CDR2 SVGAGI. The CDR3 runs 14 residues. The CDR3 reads CASRLGRTNTEAFF. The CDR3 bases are TGTGCCAGCAGATTGGGACGGACGAACACTGAAGCTTTCTTT.

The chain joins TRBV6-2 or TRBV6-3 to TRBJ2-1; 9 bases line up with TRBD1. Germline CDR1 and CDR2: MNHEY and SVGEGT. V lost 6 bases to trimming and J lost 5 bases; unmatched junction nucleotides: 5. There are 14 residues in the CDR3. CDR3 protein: CASRTGTGNNEQFF. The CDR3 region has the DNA TGTGCCAGCAGGACAGGGACAGGGAACAATGAGCAGTTCTTC.

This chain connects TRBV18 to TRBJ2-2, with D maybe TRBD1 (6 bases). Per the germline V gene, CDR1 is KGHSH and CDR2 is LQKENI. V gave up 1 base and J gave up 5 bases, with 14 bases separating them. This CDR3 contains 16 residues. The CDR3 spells CASSPQGVVQTGELFF. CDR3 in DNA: TGTGCCAGCTCACCACAGGGGGTTGTCCAAACCGGGGAGCTGTTTTTT.

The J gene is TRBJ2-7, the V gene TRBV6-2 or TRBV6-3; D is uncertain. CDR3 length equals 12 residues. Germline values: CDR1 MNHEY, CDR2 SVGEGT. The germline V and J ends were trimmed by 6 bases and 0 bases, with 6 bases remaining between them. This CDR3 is CASSTSSYEQYV. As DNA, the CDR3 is TGTGCCAGCAGCACGAGCTCCTACGAGCAGTACGTC.

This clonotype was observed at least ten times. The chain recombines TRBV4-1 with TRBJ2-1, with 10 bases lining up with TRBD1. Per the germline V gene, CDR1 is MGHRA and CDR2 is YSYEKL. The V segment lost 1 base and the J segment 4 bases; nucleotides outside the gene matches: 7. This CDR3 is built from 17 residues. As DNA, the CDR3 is TGCGCCAGCAGCCAAGGGGGGACAGGGGAATTATACAATGAGCAGTTCTTC. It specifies CASSQGGTGELYNEQFF.

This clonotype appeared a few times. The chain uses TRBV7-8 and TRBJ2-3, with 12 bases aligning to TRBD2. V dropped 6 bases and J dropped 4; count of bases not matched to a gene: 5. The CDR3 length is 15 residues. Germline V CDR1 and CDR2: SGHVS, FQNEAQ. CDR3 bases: TGTGCCAGCAGGCGGACTAGCGGGGCTGCAGATACGCAGTATTTT. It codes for CASRRTSGAADTQYF.

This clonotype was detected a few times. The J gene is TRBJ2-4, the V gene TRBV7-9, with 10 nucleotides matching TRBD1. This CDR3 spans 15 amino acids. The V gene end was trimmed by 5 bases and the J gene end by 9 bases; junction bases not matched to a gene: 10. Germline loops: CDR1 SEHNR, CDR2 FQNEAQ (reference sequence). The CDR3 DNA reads TGTGCCAGCAGCGACGCCGGGACAGGGGACCGCATTCAGTACTTC. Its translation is CASSDAGTGDRIQYF.

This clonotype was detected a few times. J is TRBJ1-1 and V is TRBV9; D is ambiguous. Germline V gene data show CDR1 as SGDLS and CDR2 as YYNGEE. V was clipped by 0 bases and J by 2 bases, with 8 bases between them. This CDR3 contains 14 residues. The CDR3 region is CASSVGRGNTEAFF. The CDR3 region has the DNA TGTGCCAGCAGCGTAGGGCGGGGAAACACTGAAGCTTTCTTT.

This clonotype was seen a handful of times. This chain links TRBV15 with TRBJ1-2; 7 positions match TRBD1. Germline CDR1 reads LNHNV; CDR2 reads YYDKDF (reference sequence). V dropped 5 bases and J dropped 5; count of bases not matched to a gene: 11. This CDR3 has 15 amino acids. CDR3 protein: CATSARDRPQYGYTF. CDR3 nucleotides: TGTGCCACCAGCGCAAGGGACAGACCTCAATATGGCTACACCTTC.

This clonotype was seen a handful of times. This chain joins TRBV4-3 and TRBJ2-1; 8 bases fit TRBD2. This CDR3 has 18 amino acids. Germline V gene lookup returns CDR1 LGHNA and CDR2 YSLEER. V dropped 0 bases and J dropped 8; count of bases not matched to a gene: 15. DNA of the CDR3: TGCGCCAGCAGCCAAGATCAGAGTCGGGGGGGCCTCATGTATGAGCAGTTCTTC. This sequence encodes CASSQDQSRGGLMYEQFF.

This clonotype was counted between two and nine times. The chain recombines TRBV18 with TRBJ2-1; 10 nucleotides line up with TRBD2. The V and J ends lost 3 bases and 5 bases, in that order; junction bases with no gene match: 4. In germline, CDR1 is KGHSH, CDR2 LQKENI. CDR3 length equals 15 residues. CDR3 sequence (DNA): TGTGCCAGCTCACCTCTAGCGGGGGCCGACAATGAGCAGTTCTTC. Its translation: CASSPLAGADNEQFF.

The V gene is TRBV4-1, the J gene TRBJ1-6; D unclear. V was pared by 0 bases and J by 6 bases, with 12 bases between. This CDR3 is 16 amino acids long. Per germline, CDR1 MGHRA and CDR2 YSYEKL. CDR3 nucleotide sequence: TGCGCCAGCAGCCAAGATGTCGATCCGAGTAATTCACCCCTCCACTTT. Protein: CASSQDVDPSNSPLHF.

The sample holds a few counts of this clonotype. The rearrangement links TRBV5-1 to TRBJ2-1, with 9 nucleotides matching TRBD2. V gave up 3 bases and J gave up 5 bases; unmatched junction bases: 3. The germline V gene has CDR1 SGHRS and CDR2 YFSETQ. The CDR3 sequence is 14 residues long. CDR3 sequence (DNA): TGCGCCAGCAGCTCCTGGACTAGCGACAATGAGCAGTTCTTC. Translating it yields CASSSWTSDNEQFF.

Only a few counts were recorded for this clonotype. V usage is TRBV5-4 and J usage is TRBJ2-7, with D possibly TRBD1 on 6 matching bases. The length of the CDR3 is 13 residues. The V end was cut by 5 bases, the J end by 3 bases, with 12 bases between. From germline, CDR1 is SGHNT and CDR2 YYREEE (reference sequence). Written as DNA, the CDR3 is TGTGCCAGCAGACCGGGACAAGACTACGAGCAGTACTTC. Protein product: CASRPGQDYEQYF.

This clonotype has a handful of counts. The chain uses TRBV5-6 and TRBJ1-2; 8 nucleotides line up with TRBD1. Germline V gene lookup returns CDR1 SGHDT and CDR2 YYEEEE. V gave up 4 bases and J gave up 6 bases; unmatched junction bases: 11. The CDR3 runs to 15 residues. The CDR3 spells CASSPLGQVSNGYTF. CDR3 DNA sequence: TGTGCCAGCAGCCCTTTGGGACAGGTATCGAATGGCTACACCTTC.

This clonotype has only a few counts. The CDR3 DNA sequence: TGTGCCAGCACAGGGGGGGCAGGCTGGGACTATGGCTACACCTTC. Protein: CASTGGAGWDYGYTF. The chain uses TRBV12-3 or TRBV12-4 and TRBJ1-2; 7 nucleotides align to TRBD1. V was clipped by 7 bases and J by 3 bases; unmatched bases: 11. CDR3 length: 15 amino acids.

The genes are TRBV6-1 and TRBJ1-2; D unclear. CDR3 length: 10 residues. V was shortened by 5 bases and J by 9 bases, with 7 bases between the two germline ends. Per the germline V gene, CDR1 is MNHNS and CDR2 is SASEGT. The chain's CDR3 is CASSQVRYTF. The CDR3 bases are TGTGCCAGCAGTCAGGTCCGCTACACCTTC.

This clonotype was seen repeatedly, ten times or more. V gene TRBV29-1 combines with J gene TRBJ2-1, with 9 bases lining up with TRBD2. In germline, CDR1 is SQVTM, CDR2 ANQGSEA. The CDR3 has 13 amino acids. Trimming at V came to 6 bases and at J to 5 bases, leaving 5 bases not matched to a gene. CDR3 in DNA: TGCAGCGTGGATGGACTAGCGAACAATGAGCAGTTCTTC. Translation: CSVDGLANNEQFF.